The text below deals with one T cell receptor beta chain. No antigen is known for it. These data come from a study of cytomegalovirus exposure and HLA in healthy donors. Study information: Across 300 to 400 genotyped donors, 81% landed in the Caucasian-associated ancestry cluster. Study conclusions and caveats: Sequencing depth roughly uniform across donors was assumed in presence/absence analyses. CMV serostatus was the sole immune exposure information available.

The study ran its PCR with 60 Vbeta and 13 Jbeta primers. Assay used: immunoSEQ multiplex PCR; TCRdb lists only in-frame clones, some missing. Of about 130,000 clones listed, 70% to 85% were seen once; the top ten hold 2.7%. CDR1 MNHNS and CDR2 SASEGT come from the germline V gene. The CDR3 totals 15 residues. The trim removed 6 bases at V and 2 bases at J, leaving 6 bases unmatched. The V gene is TRBV6-1, the J gene TRBJ2-2, with 7 bases matching TRBD1. The sample comprised PBMCs. The clonotype was recovered from a boy between 2 and 10 years old in good health and CMV-seronegative. CDR3 in amino acids: CASSSTGENTGELFF. The CDR3 nucleotides are TGTGCCAGCAGCTCAACAGGGGAAAACACCGGGGAGCTGTTTTTT.